The clone carrying this T cell receptor beta chain is classed as medium-sized. The data were obtained in a study of immune heterogeneity within non-small cell lung tumors. Samples each supplied 600 ng of bulk tumor genomic DNA as template. Taken during surgery, several biopsies per primary tumor were spaced as far apart as possible within the tumor mass. Samples came from untreated patients having curative surgery for newly diagnosed non-small cell lung cancer. Germline V gene data show CDR1 as MNHNS and CDR2 as SASEGT. The CDR3 sequence is 14 residues long. With 5 bases removed from V and 4 bases from J, the gap between germline ends came to 15 bases. Amplification of the TCR beta CDR3 was achieved through multiplex PCR with 32 V and 13 J primers. TCRdb recomputed calls from the multiplex PCR reads with MiXCR, one row per CDR3 protein. The table shows approximately 3,100 distinct CDR3 sequences, with around a quarter occurring only once.

This rearrangement joins TRBV6-1 to TRBJ2-7; D is possibly TRBD1 or TRBD2 (6 bases each). The TCR comes from a man in his sixties with non-small cell lung cancer. Sample: lung tumor tissue. The CDR3 region is CASSFGGGGYEQYF. The CDR3 bases are TGTGCCAGCAGTTTTGGAGGGGGAGGATACGAGCAGTACTTC.